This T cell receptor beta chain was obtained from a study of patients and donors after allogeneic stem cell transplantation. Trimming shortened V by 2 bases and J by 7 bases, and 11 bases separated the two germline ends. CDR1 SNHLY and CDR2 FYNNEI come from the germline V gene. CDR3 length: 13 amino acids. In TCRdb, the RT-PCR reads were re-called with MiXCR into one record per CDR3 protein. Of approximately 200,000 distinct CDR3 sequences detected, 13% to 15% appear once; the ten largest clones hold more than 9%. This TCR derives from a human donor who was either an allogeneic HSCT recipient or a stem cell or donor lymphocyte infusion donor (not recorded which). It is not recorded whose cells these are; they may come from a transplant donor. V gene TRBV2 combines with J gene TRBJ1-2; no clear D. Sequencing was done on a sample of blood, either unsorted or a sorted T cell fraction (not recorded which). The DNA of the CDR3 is TGTGCCAGCAGTGAACCGGGAAGTTGTGGCTACACCTTC. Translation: CASSEPGSCGYTF.